Listed below are T cell receptor beta chains from one sample, sequenced in a study of Graves' ophthalmopathy and Graves' hyperthyroidism. One entry per CDR3 protein, called by TCRdb with MiXCR from the multiplex PCR reads. The table lists roughly 1.1 million distinct CDR3 sequences, 35% to 40% of them singletons. Sample: peripheral blood or thyroid tissue (not recorded which). The receptors were sampled from an adult man with Graves' hyperthyroidism. The CDR3 runs from the conserved cysteine through the conserved F or W. D genes are given only for firm matches. Not every row has a clone size; where given, it reads once, few, many or a size class.

CSARDLLAGPNTGELFF | TGCAGTGCTAGAGATCTTTTGGCGGGGCCGAACACCGGGGAGCTGTTTTTT | TRBV20-1 | many | TRBJ2-2 | 17 | NA
CASSIFSAGGELFF | TGTGCCAGTAGTATTTTTAGCGCCGGCGGGGAGCTGTTTTTT | TRBV19 | NA | TRBJ2-2 | 14 | NA
CASSLFRQGGSPLHF | TGTGCCAGCAGTTTATTTCGTCAGGGAGGTTCACCCCTCCACTTT | TRBV28 | NA | TRBJ1-6 | 15 | NA
CASSLSAGETEAFF | TGCGCCAGCAGCTTGTCGGCAGGGGAGACTGAAGCTTTCTTT | TRBV5-1 | many | TRBJ1-1 | 14 | NA
CASSLDWREGEAGELFF | TGTGCCAGCAGCCTCGACTGGCGGGAGGGCGAAGCCGGGGAGCTGTTTTTT | TRBV14 | NA | TRBJ2-2 | 17 | TRBD2
CSVARTQRADTQYF | TGCAGCGTGGCCAGGACCCAAAGAGCAGATACGCAGTATTTT | TRBV29-1 | few | TRBJ2-3 | 14 | NA
CASSQEFAYEQYF | TGCGCCAGCAGCCAAGAATTCGCTTACGAGCAGTACTTC | TRBV4-1 | few | TRBJ2-7 | 13 | NA
CASRPMGSYEQYF | TGTGCCAGCAGGCCCATGGGCTCCTACGAGCAGTACTTC | TRBV6-2/TRBV6-3 | NA | TRBJ2-7 | 13 | NA
CASSSGGTGAFF | TGCGCCAGCAGCTCAGGGGGAACGGGAGCTTTCTTT | TRBV9 | NA | TRBJ1-1 | 12 | TRBD1
CASSTSSGSNEQYF | TGTGCCAGCAGTACCTCTAGCGGGAGCAACGAGCAGTACTTC | TRBV12-3/TRBV12-4 | NA | TRBJ2-7 | 14 | TRBD2
CASRRDAWAVVSGELFF | TGTGCCAGCAGGCGGGACGCCTGGGCGGTTGTATCCGGGGAGCTGTTTTTT | TRBV6-6 | NA | TRBJ2-2 | 17 | NA
CASSWDTMNTEAFF | TGTGCCAGCAGCTGGGACACCATGAACACTGAAGCTTTCTTT | TRBV2 | few | TRBJ1-1 | 14 | NA
CASSLIGPEQYF | TGTGCCAGCAGCTTAATAGGGCCAGAGCAGTACTTC | TRBV7-2 | few | TRBJ2-7 | 12 | NA
CASSAGQGANQPQHF | TGTGCCAGCAGCGCGGGACAGGGGGCGAATCAGCCCCAGCATTTT | TRBV9 | many | TRBJ1-5 | 15 | TRBD1
CASSQIVGEKLFF | TGCGCCAGCAGCCAAATCGTGGGAGAAAAACTGTTTTTT | TRBV7-2 | NA | TRBJ1-4 | 13 | NA
CSVVKQGATDGYTF | TGCAGCGTTGTAAAACAGGGGGCGACTGATGGCTACACCTTC | TRBV29-1 | NA | TRBJ1-2 | 14 | TRBD1
CASGTGSAETQYF | TGTGCCAGTGGGACAGGGAGCGCGGAGACCCAGTACTTC | TRBV7-3 | many | TRBJ2-5 | 13 | TRBD1
CASSHQTSPAYEQYF | TGTGCCAGCAGCCACCAGACTAGCCCCGCCTACGAGCAGTACTTC | TRBV3-1 | NA | TRBJ2-7 | 15 | TRBD2
CASSSTMDKSIGYTF | TGCGCCAGCAGCTCTACAATGGACAAATCGATCGGCTACACCTTC | TRBV5-1 | many | TRBJ1-2 | 15 | NA
CAISIQGSSGQGYTF | TGTGCCATCAGTATCCAGGGCTCGTCAGGCCAGGGCTACACCTTC | TRBV10-3 | NA | TRBJ1-2 | 15 | NA
CASITEGEGYTF | TGTGCCAGCATTACAGAAGGCGAGGGCTACACCTTC | TRBV28 | NA | TRBJ1-2 | 12 | NA
CASSEKLWGTQYF | TGTGCCAGCAGTGAGAAGTTATGGGGGACCCAGTACTTC | TRBV25-1 | many | TRBJ2-5 | 13 | NA
CASSQEFAVYEQYF | TGCGCCAGCAGCCAAGAATTCGCGGTCTACGAGCAGTACTTC | TRBV4-1 | few | TRBJ2-7 | 14 | NA
CSARSTVKNRQYF | TGCAGTGCTAGGTCAACAGTGAAGAACAGGCAGTATTTT | TRBV20-1 | NA | TRBJ2-3 | 13 | NA
CAISEGTGTNEQYF | TGTGCCATCAGCGAAGGGACAGGGACCAACGAGCAGTACTTC | TRBV10-3 | NA | TRBJ2-7 | 14 | TRBD1
CASSFQTGGNEKLFF | TGTGCCAGCAGCTTCCAGACAGGGGGAAATGAAAAACTGTTTTTT | TRBV9 | many | TRBJ1-4 | 15 | TRBD1
CASSFSWGKVGTQYF | TGTGCCAGCAGCTTTTCTTGGGGGAAGGTTGGGACCCAGTACTTC | TRBV7-9 | NA | TRBJ2-5 | 15 | NA
CASSFLALGLETQYF | TGTGCCAGCAGCTTCCTAGCGTTGGGCTTGGAGACCCAGTACTTC | TRBV7-8 | many | TRBJ2-5 | 15 | NA
CSVDRQGQDEQYF | TGCAGCGTTGACAGGCAGGGCCAGGACGAGCAGTACTTC | TRBV29-1 | many | TRBJ2-7 | 13 | NA
CASSIGQAANYGYTF | TGTGCCAGTAGTATCGGACAGGCAGCTAACTATGGCTACACCTTC | TRBV19 | NA | TRBJ1-2 | 15 | TRBD1
CASSLAAGDNSPLHF | TGTGCCAGCAGCTTGGCCGCAGGGGATAATTCACCCCTCCACTTT | TRBV5-8 | many | TRBJ1-6 | 15 | NA
CASSLGGGHTGAFF | TGTGCCAGCAGCTTAGGGGGGGGCCACACGGGAGCTTTCTTT | TRBV7-2 | many | TRBJ1-1 | 14 | NA
CASSSGTSLSYEQYF | TGTGCCAGCAGCTCCGGGACTTCATTATCCTACGAGCAGTACTTC | TRBV12-3/TRBV12-4 | NA | TRBJ2-7 | 15 | NA
CASPQENSGNTIYF | TGTGCCAGCCCCCAGGAGAACTCTGGAAACACCATATATTTT | TRBV2 | many | TRBJ1-3 | 14 | NA
CASSSAWTPAPGANVLTF | TGTGCCAGCAGCTCCGCGTGGACCCCAGCGCCTGGGGCCAACGTCCTGACTTTC | TRBV7-9 | NA | TRBJ2-6 | 18 | NA
CATSDRARDTGELFF | TGTGCCACCAGTGACAGGGCCAGGGACACCGGGGAGCTGTTTTTT | TRBV24-1 | NA | TRBJ2-2 | 15 | NA
CSAQNPGRGWDGYTF | TGCAGTGCTCAAAACCCAGGACGAGGTTGGGATGGCTACACCTTC | TRBV20-1 | many | TRBJ1-2 | 15 | NA
CASRSGLAVDEQYF | TGTGCCAGCAGATCGGGACTAGCGGTCGACGAGCAGTACTTC | TRBV6-5 | NA | TRBJ2-7 | 14 | TRBD2
CASSLGGFKGKLFF | TGTGCCAGCAGCTTGGGGGGCTTCAAGGGAAAACTGTTTTTT | TRBV5-4 | few | TRBJ1-4 | 14 | NA
CASSLEGWRLPQEAFF | TGTGCCAGCAGCTTGGAGGGATGGCGTCTGCCACAGGAAGCTTTCTTT | TRBV5-4 | few | TRBJ1-1 | 16 | NA
CSGPRREDPYEQYF | TGCAGTGGCCCACGGCGGGAGGACCCCTACGAGCAGTACTTC | TRBV20-1 | many | TRBJ2-7 | 14 | TRBD2
CANLGSVDGYQPQHF | TGTGCCAACCTGGGCAGCGTAGACGGTTATCAGCCCCAGCATTTT | TRBV9 | NA | TRBJ1-5 | 15 | NA
CASARRTATYEQYF | TGTGCCAGCGCTAGGAGGACAGCCACCTACGAGCAGTACTTC | TRBV11-2 | few | TRBJ2-7 | 14 | NA
CASSGQDSDRAPLGEKLFF | TGCGCCAGCAGCGGGCAGGATTCGGACAGGGCCCCTCTGGGTGAAAAACTGTTTTTT | TRBV4-3 | few | TRBJ1-4 | 19 | TRBD1
CASSPGLAGGLVF | TGTGCCAGCAGCCCCGGACTAGCGGGAGGACTAGTCTTC | TRBV7-2 | NA | TRBJ2-7 | 13 | TRBD2
CAISETGTGHYGYTF | TGTGCCATCAGTGAAACCGGGACAGGACACTATGGCTACACCTTC | TRBV10-3 | NA | TRBJ1-2 | 15 | TRBD1
CASSSREVNTEAFF | TGTGCCAGCAGTTCTCGTGAAGTGAACACTGAAGCTTTCTTT | TRBV12-3/TRBV12-4 | NA | TRBJ1-1 | 14 | NA
CATQFTSSGLEAFF | TGTGCCACCCAGTTTACGAGTTCTGGCCTTGAAGCTTTCTTT | TRBV6-5 | many | TRBJ1-1 | 14 | NA
CASSNPGLAGGQSSYEQYF | TGTGCCAGTAGTAATCCGGGACTAGCGGGGGGCCAGAGCTCCTACGAGCAGTACTTC | TRBV19 | NA | TRBJ2-7 | 19 | TRBD2